A single sample is the source of the 5 T cell receptor beta chains below, sequenced in a study of T and B cells in COVID-19 patients. BIOMED2 TRB-A/B primer pools were used in multiplex TRB PCR. TCRdb itself ran the multiplex PCR reads through MiXCR, one entry per CDR3 protein. Here the sample spans roughly 11,000 distinct CDR3 sequences, 25% to 35% being singletons. Each TRB amplification used roughly 250-550 ng of genomic DNA from blood. The source material was blood. These receptors were collected from a human donor who had recovered from COVID-19.

J is TRBJ2-4 and V is TRBV13, with unresolved D. CDR3 length equals 16 residues. Germline values: CDR1 PRHDT, CDR2 FYEKMQ (reference sequence). V lost 1 base and J 0 bases, leaving 10 bases between the germline ends. CDR3 sequence (DNA): TGTGCCAGCAGCTTAGAAGGGCTTTTAGCCAAAAACATTCAGTACTTC. Translation gives CASSLEGLLAKNIQYF. Complete variable domain (other parts from reference TRBV13 and TRBJ2-4): AAGVIQSPRHLIKEKRETATLKCYPIPRHDTVYWYQQGPGQDPQFLISFYEKMQSDKGSIPDRFSAQQFSDYHSELNMSSLELGDSALYFCASSLEGLLAKNIQYFGAGTRLSVL.

This clonotype was counted between two and nine times. The chain has TRBV30 and TRBJ2-1; D is possibly TRBD2 (5 bases). Trimming shortened V by 3 bases and J by 12 bases, and 15 bases separated the two germline ends. Germline-derived CDR1 and CDR2 are GTSNPN and SVGIG (reference sequence). This CDR3 has 12 residues. The CDR3 sequence is CAWRERGPGQFF. The CDR3, as DNA: TGTGCCTGGAGAGAGAGAGGGCCGGGGCAGTTCTTC.

The V and J genes are TRBV6-1 and TRBJ2-2, with TRBD1 matching over 9 bases. The CDR3 loop spans 14 amino acids. CDR1 is MNHNS and CDR2 is SASEGT in the germline V gene. V was clipped by 6 bases and J by 5 bases; unmatched bases: 4. The CDR3 nucleotides read TGTGCCAGCAGGAGGACAGGGGAAACCGGGGAGCTGTTTTTT. It is translated as CASRRTGETGELFF.

This chain uses TRBV10-3 with TRBJ2-7; the match to TRBD2 covers 8 bases. The ends lost 7 bases at V and 4 bases at J; junction bases unmatched: 6. Germline CDR1 is ENHRY and CDR2 is SYGVKD. The CDR3 spans 13 residues. In DNA form, the CDR3 reads TGTGCCATCACCCCGGGGACTAGTTACGAGCAGTACTTC. Residues: CAITPGTSYEQYF.

This clonotype has only a few counts. V and J are TRBV6-5 and TRBJ1-1; D perhaps matches TRBD1 (6 bases). V was pared by 2 bases and J by 11 bases, with 21 bases between. Germline CDR1 reads MNHEY; CDR2 reads SVGAGI. CDR3 length: 15 amino acids. DNA of the CDR3: TGTGCCAGCAGTTACGGGTCAGGGGCCCGTCTCGGGGCTTTCTTT. This codes for CASSYGSGARLGAFF.